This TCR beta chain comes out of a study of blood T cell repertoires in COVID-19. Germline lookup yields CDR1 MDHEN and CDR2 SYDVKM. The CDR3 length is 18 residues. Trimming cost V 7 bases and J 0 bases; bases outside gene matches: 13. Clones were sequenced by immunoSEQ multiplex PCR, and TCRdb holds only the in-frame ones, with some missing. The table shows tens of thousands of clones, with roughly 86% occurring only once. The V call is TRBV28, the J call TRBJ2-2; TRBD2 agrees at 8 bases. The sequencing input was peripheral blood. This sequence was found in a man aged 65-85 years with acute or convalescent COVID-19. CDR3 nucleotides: TGTGCCAGCATTCGATCCCCTCCGGGAGGGGCGAACACCGGGGAGCTGTTTTTT. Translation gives CASIRSPPGGANTGELFF. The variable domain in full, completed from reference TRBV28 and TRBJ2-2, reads DVKVTQSSRYLVKRTGEKVFLECVQDMDHENMFWYRQDPGLGLRLIYFSYDVKMKEKGDIPEGYSVSREKKERFSLILESASTNQTSMYLCASIRSPPGGANTGELFFGEGSRLTVL.